This T cell receptor beta chain is drawn from a study of chemoradiotherapy in HPV16-positive cancers. Sequencing used immunoSEQ multiplex PCR; TCRdb keeps in-frame clones, though not all of them. The sample consists of around 33,000 clones, approximately 89% of them appearing once. Broader study findings: Candidate HPV-specific clones and E7-related TCR motifs grew in tumor during treatment.

This CDR3 has 15 amino acids. The V end lost 6 bases, the J end lost 0 bases, and 13 bases lay between the germline ends. From germline, CDR1 is SGHTA and CDR2 FQGNSA. On this clone itself: Its antigen is as yet unknown.

This chain links TRBV7-2 with TRBJ2-3; D remains ambiguous. The sequencing used blood, collected from a patient who underwent chemoradiotherapy. This sequence was found in a human donor with HPV-associated anogenital cancer. CDR3 DNA sequence: TGTGCCAGCAGGTCCACCCCCTTAAGCACAGATACGCAGTATTTT. Encoded protein: CASRSTPLSTDTQYF.